This T cell receptor (beta chain) is drawn from a study of T cells after yellow fever vaccination. Study-wide points: Subsequent to the booster, the majority of primary-vaccination clones reappeared (less than 97% CD4, 80% to 90% CD8). Overlap between CD4 and CD8 compartments was detected for a small share of clonotypes. The study noted that FACS-sorted repertoires could contain abundant clonotypes contaminating from the bulk population.

This clonotype was seen only a few times. Antigen unknown. TCR cDNA, made by 5'RACE template switching, carried an added universal primer site and UMIs. TCRdb fed the 5' RACE reads into MiXCR, producing one record per CDR3 protein. This table holds hundreds of thousands of distinct CDR3 sequences, roughly an eighth found once. CDR3 size: 17 residues. Germline V gene lookup returns CDR1 ENHRY and CDR2 SYGVKD. V shed 4 bases, J shed 5 bases, and the junction held 15 bases outside the gene matches. The source is a man aged 25 to 40 who received the YFV17D yellow fever vaccine. The genes are TRBV10-3 and TRBJ1-2, with TRBD1 matching over 8 bases. The starting material was PBMCs, obtained on the day of the yellow fever booster vaccination. This chain's CDR3 is CAISARVEGTGLYGYTF. The CDR3 DNA is TGTGCCATCAGTGCCAGAGTGGAGGGGACAGGCTTATATGGCTACACCTTC.